This T cell receptor (beta chain) was identified in a study of T-cell memory formation after mild COVID-19. For the study at large: Across donors, TCR clusters were largely donor specific.

TCRdb re-called the 5' RACE reads with MiXCR, one entry per CDR3 protein. The table lists roughly 450,000 distinct CDR3 sequences, 15% to 20% of them singletons, with over 9% in the top ten. This CDR3 has 16 residues. From germline, CDR1 is SGHDT and CDR2 YYEEEE. The ends were cut back, 2 bases at V and 3 bases at J, with 16 bases in the middle. This clonotype was seen just once. This TCR came from an adult woman who had mild COVID-19 (a few samples of this study predate the infection). Cell type and time point are not known. The V call is TRBV5-6, the J call TRBJ2-3; tentative D call: TRBD1 (5 bases). The sequenced material came from PBMCs or a T cell subset sorted from them (not recorded which). The CDR3 bases are TGTGCCAGCAGCTTAGGGGTCAATAGTATTACAGATACGCAGTATTTT. Encoded protein: CASSLGVNSITDTQYF.